One and the same sample provided the 4 T cell receptor beta chains below, sequenced in a study of human T cells and chemical hapten exposure. TCRdb recomputed calls from the RACE reads with MiXCR, one row per CDR3 protein. Of roughly 260,000 distinct CDR3 sequences listed, about 8.6% were seen once; the top ten hold under 2.5%. Time point noted: pre-sensitization, week 0. The treatment was: therapeutic diphenylcyclopropenone sensitization with weekly scalp DPC. The material sequenced was whole blood, taken in connection with sensitization to the hapten diphenylcyclopropenone (DPC). The receptor source for this set is a woman aged 40 to 50 with alopecia areata. Some clones in this sample may be carry-over from other donors' samples.

This clonotype was counted only a few times. The chain has TRBV6-1 and TRBJ2-1; 11 nucleotides match TRBD2. The CDR3 covers 16 residues. From germline, CDR1 is MNHNS and CDR2 SASEGT. V was pared by 4 bases and J by 4 bases, with 6 bases of the junction left unmatched. Written as DNA, the CDR3 is TGTGCCAGCAGTGTCAGCGGGACTAGCGGATACAATGAGCAGTTCTTC. This sequence encodes CASSVSGTSGYNEQFF.

In this sample, this clonotype turned up many times. The chain uses TRBV28 and TRBJ2-5; 8 nucleotides line up with TRBD1. After removal of 6 bases from V and 9 bases from J, the junction contained 15 bases not matched to a gene. The CDR3 is made up of 15 amino acids. Per the germline V gene, CDR1 is MDHEN and CDR2 is SYDVKM. This CDR3 is CASSPFDQGARAQYF. The DNA of the CDR3 is TGTGCCAGCAGCCCTTTCGACCAGGGGGCTCGGGCCCAGTACTTC.

This clonotype has just a few counts. The CDR3 here is CASSPLGAGVSGTQYF. As DNA, the CDR3 is TGTGCCAGCAGCCCCCTGGGGGCGGGAGTTTCCGGTACGCAGTATTTT. This chain links TRBV7-2 with TRBJ2-3; the D gene is possibly TRBD2 (7 bases). The V gene lost 5 bases and the J gene lost 8 bases, with 23 bases spanning the gap. Germline CDR1 reads SGHTA; CDR2 reads FQGNSA. This CDR3 is built from 16 residues.

This sequence joins TRBV10-3 and TRBJ2-1; 7 bases line up with TRBD2. CDR3 size: 12 residues. Germline lookup yields CDR1 ENHRY and CDR2 SYGVKD. Trimming took 1 base from V and 11 from J; bases not matched to a gene: 2. The CDR3 bases are TGTGCCATCAGTGAGTTGAGCGGGAAGCAGTTCTTC. As protein: CAISELSGKQFF.